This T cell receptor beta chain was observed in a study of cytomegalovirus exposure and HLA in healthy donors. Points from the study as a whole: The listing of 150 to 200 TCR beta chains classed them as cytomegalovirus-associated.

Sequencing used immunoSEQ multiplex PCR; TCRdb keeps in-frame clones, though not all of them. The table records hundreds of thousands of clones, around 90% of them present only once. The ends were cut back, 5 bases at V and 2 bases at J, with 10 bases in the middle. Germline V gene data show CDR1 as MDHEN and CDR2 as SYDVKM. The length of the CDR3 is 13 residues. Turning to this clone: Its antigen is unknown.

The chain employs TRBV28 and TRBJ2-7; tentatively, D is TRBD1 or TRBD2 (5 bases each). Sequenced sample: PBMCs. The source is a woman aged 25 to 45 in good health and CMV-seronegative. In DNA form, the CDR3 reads TGTGCCAGCAGTACCATGGGGGCCTACGAGCAGTACTTC. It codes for CASSTMGAYEQYF. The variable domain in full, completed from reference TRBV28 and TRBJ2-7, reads DVKVTQSSRYLVKRTGEKVFLECVQDMDHENMFWYRQDPGLGLRLIYFSYDVKMKEKGDIPEGYSVSREKKERFSLILESASTNQTSMYLCASSTMGAYEQYFGPGTRLTVT.